This TCR beta chain was identified during a study of regulatory T cells in long-lasting Graves disease. General observations from the study: The persistent group shared 2,500 to 3,000 public clonotypes, more than the approximately 880 shared by new patients. There was favoring of TRBV28, TRBJ1-2 and TRBJ2-5 in persistent disease.

Assembly of TCR beta libraries relied on iRepertoire HTBI primers together with Arm-PCR of CDR3 regions. TCRdb reanalysed the multiplex PCR reads using MiXCR and keeps one entry per CDR3 protein. In the table there are around 510,000 distinct CDR3 sequences, around 21% of which are singletons. This CDR3 contains 14 residues. Germline lookup yields CDR1 MDHEN and CDR2 SYDVKM. Unmatched junction bases numbered 12, after V lost 6 bases and J lost 8 bases. This clonotype was recorded at least ten times. The antigen is unknown. Time point: persistent/refractory GD, antithyroid drugs over 5 years with positive TRAb. Scientists built the TCR library using RNA that was extracted from PBMCs. Graves' disease diagnoses used American Thyroid Association guidelines.

The sequence came from a female donor with Graves disease. The V gene is TRBV28, the J gene TRBJ1-2; TRBD1 matches at 7 bases. This specimen was peripheral blood mononuclear cells (PBMCs), taken when the disease was refractory, from a patient treated with antithyroid drugs. CDR3 sequence reads: CASSDYTGAYGYTF. In DNA, the CDR3 is TGTGCCAGCAGCGACTATACAGGGGCGTACGGCTACACCTTC.